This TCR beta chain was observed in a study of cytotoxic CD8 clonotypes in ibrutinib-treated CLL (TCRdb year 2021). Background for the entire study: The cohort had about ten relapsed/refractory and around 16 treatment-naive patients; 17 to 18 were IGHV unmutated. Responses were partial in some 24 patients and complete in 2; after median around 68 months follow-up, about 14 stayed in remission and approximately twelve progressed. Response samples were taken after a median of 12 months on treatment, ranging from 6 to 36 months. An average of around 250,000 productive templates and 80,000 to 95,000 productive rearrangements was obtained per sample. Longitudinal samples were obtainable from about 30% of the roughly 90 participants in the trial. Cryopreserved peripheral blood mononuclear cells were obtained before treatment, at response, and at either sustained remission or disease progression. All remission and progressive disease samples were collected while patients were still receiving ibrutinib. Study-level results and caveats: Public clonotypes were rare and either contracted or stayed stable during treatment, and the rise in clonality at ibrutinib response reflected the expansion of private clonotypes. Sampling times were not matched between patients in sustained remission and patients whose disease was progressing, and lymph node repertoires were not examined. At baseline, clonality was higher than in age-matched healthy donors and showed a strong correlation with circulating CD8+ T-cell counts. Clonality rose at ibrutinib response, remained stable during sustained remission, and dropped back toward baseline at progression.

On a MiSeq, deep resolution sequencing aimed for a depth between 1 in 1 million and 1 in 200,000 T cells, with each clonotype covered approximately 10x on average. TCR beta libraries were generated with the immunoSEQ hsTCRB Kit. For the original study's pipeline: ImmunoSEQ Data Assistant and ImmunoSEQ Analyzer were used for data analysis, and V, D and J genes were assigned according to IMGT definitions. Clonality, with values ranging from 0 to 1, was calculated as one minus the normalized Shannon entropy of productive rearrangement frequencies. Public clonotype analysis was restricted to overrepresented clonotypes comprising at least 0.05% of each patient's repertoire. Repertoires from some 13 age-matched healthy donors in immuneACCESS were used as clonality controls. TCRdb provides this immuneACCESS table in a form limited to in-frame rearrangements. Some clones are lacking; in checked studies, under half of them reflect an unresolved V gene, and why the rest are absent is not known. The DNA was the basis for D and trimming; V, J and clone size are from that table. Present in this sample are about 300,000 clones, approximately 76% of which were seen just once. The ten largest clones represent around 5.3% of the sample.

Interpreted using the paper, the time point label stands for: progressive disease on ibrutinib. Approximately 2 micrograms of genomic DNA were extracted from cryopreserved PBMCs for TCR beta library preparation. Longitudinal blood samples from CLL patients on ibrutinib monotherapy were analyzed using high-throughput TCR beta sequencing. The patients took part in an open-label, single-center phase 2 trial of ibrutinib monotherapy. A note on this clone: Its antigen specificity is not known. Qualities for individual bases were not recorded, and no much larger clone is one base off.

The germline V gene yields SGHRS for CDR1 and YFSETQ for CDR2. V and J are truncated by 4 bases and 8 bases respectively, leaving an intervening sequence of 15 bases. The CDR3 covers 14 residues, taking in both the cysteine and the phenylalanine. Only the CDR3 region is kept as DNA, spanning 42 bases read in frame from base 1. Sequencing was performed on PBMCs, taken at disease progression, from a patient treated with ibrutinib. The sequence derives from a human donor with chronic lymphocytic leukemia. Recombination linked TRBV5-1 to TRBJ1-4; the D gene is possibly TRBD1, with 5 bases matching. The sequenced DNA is TGCGCCAGCAGCCCAACACCGGGGGAAGAAAAACTGTTTTTT. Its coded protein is CASSPTPGEEKLFF.